The 21 T cell receptor beta chains in this list originate from one sample, sequenced in a study of vaccination and CD4 T cells after COVID-19. Indicated time point: late sampling 161 to 241 days after vaccination in three convalescent patients. One entry per CDR3 protein results from TCRdb running MiXCR on the PCR reads. The sample lists 31,000 or so distinct CDR3 sequences; more than 40% were seen once. The input for sequencing was CD4+ T cells from blood, taken about 7 months after SARS-CoV-2 vaccination. The receptors originated from a human donor who had recovered from COVID-19.

J is TRBJ2-1 and V is TRBV7-9, with TRBD1 identical over 8 bases. Per the germline V gene, CDR1 is SEHNR and CDR2 is FQNEAQ (reference sequence). J lost 6 bases, V lost 5 bases, and 9 bases had no gene match. CDR3 length: 15 amino acids. The CDR3 bases are TGTGCCAGCAGCCCAGGGGGACAGGATATCAATGAGCAGTTCTTC. This sequence encodes CASSPGGQDINEQFF.

This chain uses TRBV19 with TRBJ1-5; D is possibly TRBD1 (6 bases). The CDR3 sequence is 15 residues long. Germline V gene sequence: CDR1 LNHDA, CDR2 SQIVND (reference sequence). Trimming shortened V by 0 bases and J by 8 bases, and 14 bases separated the two germline ends. The CDR3 DNA sequence: TGTGCCAGTAGTATAGATTTCCGGGGGCTGAAGCCCCAGCATTTT. Its translation: CASSIDFRGLKPQHF.

Judged by abundance, this clonotype is medium-sized. The J gene is TRBJ2-4, the V gene TRBV27; D ambiguous. The CDR3 runs to 14 residues. Germline V gene data show CDR1 as MNHEY and CDR2 as SMNVEV (reference sequence). V was clipped by 8 bases and J by 0 bases, with 11 bases between them. Here the CDR3 DNA reads TGTGCCAGCGGGGAAAGGGTAGCCAAAAACATTCAGTACTTC. It yields the protein CASGERVAKNIQYF.

The chain combines TRBV10-1 with TRBJ2-1; possible D gene TRBD2, 5 bases. The V and J ends lost 10 bases and 0 bases respectively, with 13 bases between them. This CDR3 contains 14 residues. Germline CDR1 and CDR2: WNHNN and SYGVQD (reference sequence). The CDR3: CAIERLLSYNEQFF. For the CDR3, the DNA is TGCGCCATCGAGCGGTTACTCTCCTACAATGAGCAGTTCTTC.

The chain uses TRBV19 and TRBJ2-3, with D unclear. Between the trimmed V and J ends, which lost 1 base and 0 bases, there was a span of 8 bases. The CDR3 consists of 15 residues. Germline CDR1 is LNHDA and CDR2 is SQIVND (reference sequence). The CDR3 region has the DNA TGTGCCAGTAGTATAGCGGACGGGAGCACAGATACGCAGTATTTT. Protein: CASSIADGSTDTQYF.

The rearrangement uses TRBV19 and TRBJ2-1, with 7 bases aligning to TRBD2. The CDR3 consists of 17 residues. With 4 bases clipped from V and 12 bases from J, the junction kept 21 bases outside the gene matches. CDR1 and CDR2 (germline): LNHDA, SQIVND (reference sequence). The CDR3 region has the DNA TGTGCCAGTAGTACCTGGGGAGGGTGGGGTAATCCCATTGGGCAGTTCTTC. Amino acid sequence: CASSTWGGWGNPIGQFF.

This clonotype was observed a handful of times. The genes are TRBV20-1 and TRBJ2-3; possibly TRBD2 for D (5 bases). Per the germline V gene, CDR1 is DFQATT and CDR2 is SNEGSKA (reference sequence). V dropped 0 bases and J dropped 11 bases, with 24 bases sitting between them. This CDR3 is 16 amino acids long. This CDR3 reads CSARDMLRVIGGWQYF. The CDR3 DNA sequence: TGCAGTGCTAGAGACATGTTGCGGGTGATCGGTGGCTGGCAGTATTTT.

V is TRBV19 and J is TRBJ1-5, with D possibly matching TRBD1 (6 bases). Between the trimmed V and J ends, which lost 5 bases and 4 bases, there was a span of 12 bases. Germline assignment: CDR1 LNHDA and CDR2 SQIVND (reference sequence). This CDR3 contains 14 residues. CDR3 coding DNA: TGTGCCAGTAGTGTGGACAGCAGGAATCAGCCCCAGCATTTT. Encoded protein: CASSVDSRNQPQHF.

The V call is TRBV28, the J call TRBJ1-2, with D possibly matching TRBD1 (5 bases). The CDR3 consists of 12 residues. The germline CDR1 and CDR2 sequences are MDHEN and SYDVKM. Trimming removed 4 bases at V and 6 bases at J, with 9 bases between. The CDR3 DNA follows: TGTGCCAGCAGTTCGGGGGGTGATGGCTACACCTTC. It yields the protein CASSSGGDGYTF.

This rearrangement joins TRBV7-3 to TRBJ2-1; 10 bases map to TRBD1. This CDR3 is built from 14 residues. After removal of 5 bases from V and 5 bases from J, the junction contained 3 bases not matched to a gene. Germline assignment: CDR1 SGHTA and CDR2 FQGTGA. CDR3 DNA sequence: TGTGCCAGCAGCCGCGGACAGGGGGACAATGAGCAGTTCTTC. Its protein product is CASSRGQGDNEQFF.

J is TRBJ2-5 and V is TRBV27; D gene uncertain. V shed 5 bases and J shed 3 bases, with 4 bases lying between them. Germline V gene data show CDR1 as MNHEY and CDR2 as SMNVEV (reference sequence). The CDR3 is made up of 11 amino acids. In DNA, the CDR3 is TGTGCCAGCAGTCCGGAAGAGACCCAGTACTTC. Its translation: CASSPEETQYF.

The chain joins TRBV20-1 to TRBJ2-3; either TRBD1 or TRBD2 may fit D (5 bases each). The CDR3 contains 16 residues. Germline CDR1 is DFQATT and CDR2 is SNEGSKA (reference sequence). With 5 bases removed from V and 0 bases from J, the gap between germline ends came to 18 bases. The CDR3 sequence: CSARGATDASTDTQYF. CDR3 DNA sequence: TGCAGTGCTCGAGGGGCGACTGATGCTAGCACAGATACGCAGTATTTT.

The V and J genes are TRBV6-2 or TRBV6-3 and TRBJ2-2, with a weak D call TRBD2 (5 bases). The CDR3 spans 13 residues. The V gene lost 7 bases and the J gene lost 5 bases, with 11 bases spanning the gap. Germline values: CDR1 MNHEY, CDR2 SVGEGT. The CDR3 is CASNAGETGELFF. The CDR3 DNA sequence: TGTGCCAGCAACGCGGGTGAAACCGGGGAGCTGTTTTTT.

This clonotype was seen a few times. The chain is built from TRBV6-1 and TRBJ1-2; 9 bases map to TRBD1. Unmatched junction bases numbered 12, after V lost 5 bases and J lost 2 bases. Germline CDR1 reads MNHNS; CDR2 reads SASEGT. The CDR3 sequence is 17 residues long. The CDR3 nucleotides read TGTGCCAGCAGTAACGGACAGGGGACTTACCTAAACTATGGCTACACCTTC. Translated, it gives CASSNGQGTYLNYGYTF.

J is TRBJ2-4 and V is TRBV19, with no clear D. This CDR3 has 15 residues. The V and J ends lost 7 bases and 7 bases respectively, with 20 bases between them. Germline CDR1 LNHDA, CDR2 SQIVND (reference sequence). CDR3 DNA: TGTGCCAGTACTCCCCCGAGTGGGATTTGGAACATTCAGTACTTC. This sequence encodes CASTPPSGIWNIQYF.

The chain couples TRBV20-1 to TRBJ1-4, with 7 bases matching TRBD1. CDR1 and CDR2 from the germline V gene are DFQATT and SNEGSKA (reference sequence). The ends lost 3 bases at V and 5 bases at J; junction bases unmatched: 9. The CDR3 contains 15 residues. In DNA form, the CDR3 reads TGCAGTGCTAGGGTAGAGGGACAGCGCAATGAAAAACTGTTTTTT. This translates into CSARVEGQRNEKLFF.

The chain carries TRBV28 and TRBJ2-7; TRBD2 matches 7 bases. V lost 2 bases to trimming and J lost 7 bases; unmatched junction nucleotides: 8. Looked up from germline, CDR1 is MDHEN and CDR2 is SYDVKM. The CDR3 is 14 amino acids. CDR3 DNA: TGTGCCAGCAGTTTACTGGGACTATCCGAAGAGCAGTACTTC. Protein product: CASSLLGLSEEQYF.

The gene calls are TRBV6-1 and TRBJ2-1; D unclear. Trimming cost V 5 bases and J 9 bases, with 11 bases left between them. Germline CDR1 reads MNHNS; CDR2 reads SASEGT. There are 12 residues in the CDR3. CDR3 sequence reads: CASSLTRIEQFF. CDR3 bases: TGTGCCAGCAGTCTGACACGTATTGAGCAGTTCTTC.

This clonotype was counted only a few times. The CDR3 sequence is CASSGEVGCTDTQYF. CDR3 bases: TGTGCCAGCAGCGGAGAGGTTGGGTGTACAGATACGCAGTATTTT. J is TRBJ2-3 and V is TRBV21-1. TRBV21-1 is assigned pseudogene status. The CDR3 consists of 15 residues.

V gene TRBV29-1 combines with J gene TRBJ2-5; 7 bases line up with TRBD2. CDR1 and CDR2 (germline): SQVTM, ANQGSEA. J lost 7 bases, V lost 7 bases, and 9 bases had no gene match. The CDR3 spans 12 residues. This CDR3 is CSAPLAVGTQYF. Here the CDR3 DNA reads TGCAGCGCCCCTCTAGCGGTTGGGACCCAGTACTTC.

Only a few counts were recorded for this clonotype. The rearrangement joins TRBV7-8 to TRBJ2-1, with 13 bases aligning to TRBD2. J lost 8 bases, V lost 0 bases, and 7 bases had no gene match. Germline CDR1 reads SGHVS; CDR2 reads FQNEAQ. The CDR3 has 17 residues. The CDR3 reads CASSLAGTSGMYDEQFF. The CDR3 bases are TGTGCCAGCAGCTTAGCGGGGACTAGCGGGATGTATGATGAGCAGTTCTTC.